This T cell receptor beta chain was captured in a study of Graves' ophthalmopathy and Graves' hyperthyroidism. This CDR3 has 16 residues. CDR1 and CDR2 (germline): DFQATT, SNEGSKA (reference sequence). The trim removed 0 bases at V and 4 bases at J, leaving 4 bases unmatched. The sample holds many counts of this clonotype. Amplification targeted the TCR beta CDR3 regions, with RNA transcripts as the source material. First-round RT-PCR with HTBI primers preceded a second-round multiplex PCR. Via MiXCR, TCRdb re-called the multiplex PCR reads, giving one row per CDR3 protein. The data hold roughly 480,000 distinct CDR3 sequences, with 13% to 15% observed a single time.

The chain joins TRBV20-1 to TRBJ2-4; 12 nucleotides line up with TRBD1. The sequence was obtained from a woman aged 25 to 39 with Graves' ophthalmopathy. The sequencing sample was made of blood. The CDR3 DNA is TGCAGTGCTAGAGATGGGACAGGGGGCCGGAAAAACATTCAGTACTTC. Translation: CSARDGTGGRKNIQYF.